Listed below are T cell receptor beta chains from one sample, sequenced in a study of cytomegalovirus exposure and HLA in healthy donors. The repertoire was sequenced with immunoSEQ multiplex PCR; TCRdb's copy has only in-frame clones and lacks some. The top ten clones hold over 0.95% of a sample with around 200,000 clones, around 88% of them seen once. Sequenced: PBMCs. The receptors derive from a woman aged 18-29 years in good health and CMV-seronegative. Each CDR3 is given with its conserved first and last residue. A D gene is named only where the DNA matches it firmly. Clone size is shown for a subset of rows, as once, few, many or a class of expanded clone.

size	V	J	D	DNA	CDR3
.	TRBV14	TRBJ2-5	.	TGTGCCAGCAGCCGACATTCGGGGGAAGAGACCCAGTACTTC	CASSRHSGEETQYF
.	TRBV7-8	TRBJ2-5	TRBD2	TGTGCCAGCAGCTTAGCTAGCGGGGGGGTGGGAGAGACCCAGTACTTC	CASSLASGGVGETQYF
.	TRBV11-2	TRBJ1-6	TRBD1	TGTGCCAGCAGTCCCCGGACAGGGGGGAATTCACCCCTCCACTTT	CASSPRTGGNSPLHF
.	TRBV9	TRBJ1-3	.	TGTGCCAGCAGCCGCCGGAGCTCTGGAAACGCCATATATTTT	CASSRRSSGNAIYF
.	TRBV27	TRBJ1-2	.	TGTGCCAGCAGTTACTATAACAGTGGACTCAACTATGGCTACACCTTC	CASSYYNSGLNYGYTF
.	TRBV7-2	TRBJ2-3	.	TGTGCCAGCAGCCTAGGGGCAGGGGTGCGCACAGATACGCAGTATTTT	CASSLGAGVRTDTQYF
.	TRBV27	TRBJ2-6	.	TGTGCCAGCAGTTTAGGTGCAGGGCTAAGTTTAGTTGGGGCCAACGTCCTGACTTTC	CASSLGAGLSLVGANVLTF
.	TRBV14	TRBJ1-1	.	TGTGCCAGCAGCCACAGTATGAACACTGAAGCTTTCTTT	CASSHSMNTEAFF
once	TRBV2	TRBJ2-7	.	TGTGCCAGCAGCCCATCCTACGAGCAGTACTTC	CASSPSYEQYF
.	TRBV6-5	TRBJ2-5	.	TGTGCCAGCAGTTACTCCCAGGGGCTGGAGACCCAGTACTTC	CASSYSQGLETQYF
.	TRBV7-6	TRBJ1-1	TRBD1	TGTGCCAGCAGCTCCCGGGACAGGCGCGCAGCTTTCTTT	CASSSRDRRAAFF
.	TRBV30	TRBJ2-5	.	TGTGCCTGGAGAGGAGGGCTAGAGACCCAGTACTTC	CAWRGGLETQYF
.	TRBV9	TRBJ2-1	TRBD2	TGTGCCAGCAGCGTAGCACGACCGGGACTAGCGACCCAAAATGAGCAGTTCTTC	CASSVARPGLATQNEQFF
.	TRBV2	TRBJ1-1	.	TGTGCCACCACTAATCTGGGGCGCTATGAAGCTTTCTTT	CATTNLGRYEAFF
.	TRBV9	TRBJ2-3	TRBD2	TGTGCCAGCAGCGTAGGGGGAGCGGGGGGGCCGGATACGCAGTATTTT	CASSVGGAGGPDTQYF
.	TRBV29-1	TRBJ2-7	.	TGCAGCGTTGGGGAGAGCTCCTACGAGCAGTACTTC	CSVGESSYEQYF
.	TRBV30	TRBJ2-7	TRBD1	TGTGCCTGGGTCGCGGGACAGGGGGCGTACGAGCAGTACTTC	CAWVAGQGAYEQYF
.	TRBV7-9	TRBJ2-7	.	TGTGCCAGCAGCTTAAGGGGGTCTAAGTACGAGCAGTACTTC	CASSLRGSKYEQYF
.	TRBV5-4	TRBJ1-1	.	TGTGCCAGCAGCTTACAGGGGAACACTGAAGCTTTCTTT	CASSLQGNTEAFF
.	TRBV19	TRBJ2-1	TRBD2	TGTGCCAGTAGATCTAGCGGGGGCTCCTACAATGAGCAGTTCTTC	CASRSSGGSYNEQFF
.	TRBV6-1	TRBJ2-7	TRBD2	TGTGCCAGCAGTGGGACTAGCGGCTACGAGCAGTACTTC	CASSGTSGYEQYF
.	TRBV7-9	TRBJ2-5	TRBD1	TGTGCCAGCAGTTACGGACAGGGGGCAAGGGAGACCCAGTACTTC	CASSYGQGARETQYF
few	TRBV6-1	TRBJ1-2	.	TGTGCCAGCAGGGCGGACAGAGGGTATGGCTACACCTTC	CASRADRGYGYTF
.	TRBV6-6	TRBJ2-7	TRBD1	TGTGCCAGCACCGACAGGGGGCCGGGCGAGCAGTACTTC	CASTDRGPGEQYF
.	TRBV5-4	TRBJ2-2	TRBD2	TGTGCCAGCAGCCCGACTAGCGGGAGTTACACCGGGGAGCTGTTTTTT	CASSPTSGSYTGELFF
once	TRBV6-1	TRBJ1-3	TRBD1	TGTGCCAGCAGGACAGGGAATGGAAACACCATATATTTT	CASRTGNGNTIYF
.	TRBV7-2	TRBJ1-1	.	TGTGCCAGCAGCTTAGTTGGGAGTAACACTGAAGCTTTCTTT	CASSLVGSNTEAFF
.	TRBV19	TRBJ1-1	TRBD1	TGTGCCACCCTACGGACAGGGGGCTGGACTGAAGCTTTCTTT	CATLRTGGWTEAFF
.	TRBV6-5	TRBJ2-1	TRBD2	TGTGCCAGCAGTTACCCTGGACTAGGAAGCAATGAGCAGTTCTTC	CASSYPGLGSNEQFF
.	TRBV4-3	TRBJ1-2	.	TGCGCCAGCAGCCAATCTTACGCAGGGAACTATGGCTACACCTTC	CASSQSYAGNYGYTF
.	TRBV27	TRBJ2-7	.	TGTGCCAGCAGTGAGCGGACCAGCTCCTACGAGCAGTACTTC	CASSERTSSYEQYF
.	TRBV7-3	TRBJ2-7	TRBD2	TGTGCCAGCAGCTTATCGGCGACTAGCGGGAGGCCGAGCTCCTACGAGCAGTACTTC	CASSLSATSGRPSSYEQYF
.	TRBV27	TRBJ2-2	TRBD2	TGTGCCAGCAGTGTTTCGGGACTAGCCTACTGGGAGCTGTTTTTT	CASSVSGLAYWELFF
.	TRBV19	TRBJ1-2	.	TGTGCCAGTAGGTCAGGGGAGTTCTATGGCTACACCTTC	CASRSGEFYGYTF
.	TRBV4-2	TRBJ2-2	TRBD2	TGTGCCAGCAGCCAAGATTCGCAAAGCCTAGCGGGGAGAAAAAGGGAGCTGTTTTTT	CASSQDSQSLAGRKRELFF
.	TRBV6-1	TRBJ1-2	.	TGTGCCAGCAGTGATCAGGGCTATGGCTACACCTTC	CASSDQGYGYTF
.	TRBV6-4	TRBJ2-5	TRBD2	TGTGCCAGCAGTGAAACTAGCGGGGGGGCCAAGGAGACCCAGTACTTC	CASSETSGGAKETQYF
.	TRBV27	TRBJ2-7	TRBD1	TGTGCCAGCAGTTCACAGGGGGCCTACGAGCAGTACTTC	CASSSQGAYEQYF
.	TRBV29-1	TRBJ2-7	.	TGCAGCGTTGTCTCGTACGAGCAGTACTTC	CSVVSYEQYF
.	TRBV27	TRBJ1-1	.	TGTGCCAGCAACGGGGATCAAGCTTTCTTT	CASNGDQAFF
.	TRBV6-1	TRBJ2-1	TRBD1	TGTGCCAGCAGTGAAATGGGGACAGGGGGCGTGGAGCAGTTCTTC	CASSEMGTGGVEQFF
.	TRBV19	TRBJ1-2	.	TGTGCCAGTAGTATAGGGGACTTGGGCTATGGCTACACCTTC	CASSIGDLGYGYTF
.	TRBV2	TRBJ2-3	TRBD1	TGTGCCAGCAGGGGACAGGGGGCGCGATCAGATACGCAGTATTTT	CASRGQGARSDTQYF
.	TRBV2	TRBJ1-5	TRBD1	TGTGCCAGCAGTGAAGTCCCAGGGGGCGATCAGCCCCAGCATTTT	CASSEVPGGDQPQHF
.	TRBV5-6	TRBJ2-2	TRBD2	TGTGCCAGCAGCGGGCCCCCGGGAGGCTTAATCGGGGAGCTGTTTTTT	CASSGPPGGLIGELFF
.	TRBV7-3	TRBJ1-2	TRBD1	TGTGCCAGCAGCTTTTCGGGACAGGCATACGATCCCTACACCTTC	CASSFSGQAYDPYTF
few	TRBV9	TRBJ1-5	TRBD1	TGTGCCAGCAGCGCTGGACAGGGGGCCTCCGGGCAGCCCCAGCATTTT	CASSAGQGASGQPQHF
few	TRBV7-9	TRBJ1-1	.	TGTGCCAGCAGCTTGTTGGGGAGGGACACTGAAGCTTTCTTT	CASSLLGRDTEAFF
.	TRBV19	TRBJ2-7	.	TGTGCCAGTAGCGCCGGTCGATATAAGTACTTC	CASSAGRYKYF
.	TRBV6-6	TRBJ2-3	TRBD1	TGTGCCAGCAGTTCCCTCGGTACGACAGGGAGAGATACGCAGTATTTT	CASSSLGTTGRDTQYF
.	TRBV2	TRBJ2-7	.	TGTGCCAGCAGTGAAGCAATCACAAGGACTAACGAGCAGTACTTC	CASSEAITRTNEQYF
.	TRBV10-1	TRBJ2-5	.	TGCGCCAGCAGTGCCCAGTACCAAGAGACCCAGTACTTC	CASSAQYQETQYF
.	TRBV5-6	TRBJ1-2	.	TGTGCCAGCAGCTTGCCAGGGGCTATGGGCGGCTACACCTTC	CASSLPGAMGGYTF
.	TRBV7-2	TRBJ1-2	.	TGTGCCAGCAGCCCCCCCTTACTATATGGCTACACCTTC	CASSPPLLYGYTF
.	TRBV7-8	TRBJ2-7	TRBD2	TGTGCCAGCAGCAGATCCGGGACTACTTACGAGCAGTACTTC	CASSRSGTTYEQYF